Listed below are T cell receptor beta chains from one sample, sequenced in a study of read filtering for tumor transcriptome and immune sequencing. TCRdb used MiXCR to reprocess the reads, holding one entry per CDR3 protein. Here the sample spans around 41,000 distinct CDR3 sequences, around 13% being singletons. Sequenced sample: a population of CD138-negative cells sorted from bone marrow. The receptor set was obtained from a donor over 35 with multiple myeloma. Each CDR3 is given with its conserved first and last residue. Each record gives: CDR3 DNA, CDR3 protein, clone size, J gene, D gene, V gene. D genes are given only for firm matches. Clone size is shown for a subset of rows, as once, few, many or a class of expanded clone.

TGCGCCAGCAGCCAAGATGAGGGCCATGGCACAGATACGCAGTATTTT,CASSQDEGHGTDTQYF,many,TRBJ2-3,.,TRBV4-3
TGTGCCTGGAGTCGGAGGGGTAGTTCACCCCTCCACTTT,CAWSRRGSSPLHF,many,TRBJ1-6,.,TRBV30
TGTGCCAGCAGTTTAGGGGACGGTAGCAGCAATCAGCCCCAGCATTTT,CASSLGDGSSNQPQHF,many,TRBJ1-5,.,TRBV28
TGTGCCAGCAGCGGCCGGGGGCCTGAGCAGTTCTTC,CASSGRGPEQFF,many,TRBJ2-1,.,TRBV6-1
TGTGCCACCACTAGCGGGAGAGTTAGCACAGATACGCAGTATTTT,CATTSGRVSTDTQYF,many,TRBJ2-3,TRBD2,TRBV10-3
TGTGCCAGCAGGGCACAGACAGTCCTGAACACTGAAGCTTTCTTT,CASRAQTVLNTEAFF,.,TRBJ1-1,.,TRBV12-3/TRBV12-4
TGTGCCAGCAAACAAGCTACTGGGGCAGGGGGAGAGACCCAGTACTTC,CASKQATGAGGETQYF,many,TRBJ2-5,TRBD1,TRBV2
TGTGCCAGCAGCTTAGGAGGGGCCGAAGCTTTCTTT,CASSLGGAEAFF,many,TRBJ1-1,.,TRBV7-9
TGTGCCAGCAGCTTAAATTCCCCGGGATCCTACGAGCAGTACTTC,CASSLNSPGSYEQYF,many,TRBJ2-7,.,TRBV7-9
TGTGCCAGCAGAGAACCCGGGACATGGGACGAGCAGTACTTC,CASREPGTWDEQYF,many,TRBJ2-7,.,TRBV6-2/TRBV6-3
TGCAGTGCTAGAGCAGGGGGAGGGAGGTCCGAGACCCAGTACTTC,CSARAGGGRSETQYF,many,TRBJ2-5,.,TRBV20-1
TGTGCCAGCACCTCGGCCCTCACCCCAGATACGCAGTATTTT,CASTSALTPDTQYF,many,TRBJ2-3,.,TRBV12-3/TRBV12-4
TGCGCCAGCAGTCTATCGACCTCTGGCTCCTATAATTCACCCCTCCACTTT,CASSLSTSGSYNSPLHF,medium-sized,TRBJ1-6,.,TRBV4-3
TGCGCCAGCAGCGAGGACACCCCGGGCACAGATACGCAGTATTTT,CASSEDTPGTDTQYF,few,TRBJ2-3,.,TRBV4-3
TGTGCCAGCAGCCAAATACTAGCGGGGGTTAATCTCTTCACAGATACGCAGTATTTT,CASSQILAGVNLFTDTQYF,many,TRBJ2-3,TRBD2,TRBV5-5
TGTGCCAGCTCACCAAACCCCGGGTCGGATACGCAGTATTTT,CASSPNPGSDTQYF,few,TRBJ2-3,.,TRBV18
TGTGCCAGTAGTTCTCTAGCGGGGGGCGTTGGCAATGAGCAGTTCTTC,CASSSLAGGVGNEQFF,many,TRBJ2-1,TRBD2,TRBV19
TGTGCCAGCAGCTTGCAGGGGGGGTACACCGGGGAGCTGTTTTTT,CASSLQGGYTGELFF,many,TRBJ2-2,.,TRBV5-5
TGCAGTGCTAGTAAACAGGGGGCGAACACCGGGGAGCTGTTTTTT,CSASKQGANTGELFF,many,TRBJ2-2,TRBD1,TRBV20-1
TGCGCCAGCAGCTTGGGTCCCAGGGGTGAAGCTTTCTTT,CASSLGPRGEAFF,many,TRBJ1-1,.,TRBV5-1
TGTGCCAGCAGCTTAGCTTGGACAGAAGCTTTCTTT,CASSLAWTEAFF,many,TRBJ1-1,.,TRBV7-8
TGCGCCAGCAGAGGGACAGGGGACACCGGGGAGCTGTTTTTT,CASRGTGDTGELFF,few,TRBJ2-2,TRBD1,TRBV10-2
TGTGCCAGTAGCCTAACAGGGGGCGCGGCCGAGCAGTACTTC,CASSLTGGAAEQYF,many,TRBJ2-7,TRBD1,TRBV19
TGCGCCAGCAGCCCGGAGAGTGGGGCCAACGTCCTGACTTTC,CASSPESGANVLTF,many,TRBJ2-6,.,TRBV5-1
TGTGCCAGCAGCTTGGGTCGGTCTCCCACGCCGTATTTT,CASSLGRSPTPYF,many,TRBJ2-3,.,TRBV5-6
TGTGCCACCAGCGCTGGACAGGGCTACGAGCAGTACTTC,CATSAGQGYEQYF,many,TRBJ2-7,TRBD1,TRBV15
TGCGCCAGCAGCTCCTCCGGGACACAGAACACTGAAGCTTTCTTT,CASSSSGTQNTEAFF,many,TRBJ1-1,.,TRBV5-1
TGTGCCAGCAGCTTAGATGGGGGGGGCTCCCCCTACGAGCAGTACTTC,CASSLDGGGSPYEQYF,many,TRBJ2-7,.,TRBV7-2
TGTGCCAGCAGAAAACGTAGGGGAGATGGCTACACCTTC,CASRKRRGDGYTF,.,TRBJ1-2,.,TRBV6-5
TGTGCCAGCAGCCTGGAACCGCGTGAAACTGAAGCTTTCTTT,CASSLEPRETEAFF,many,TRBJ1-1,.,TRBV5-4
TGTGCCAGCTCATCCGGGGCCCAGAACACCGGGGAGCTGTTTTTT,CASSSGAQNTGELFF,many,TRBJ2-2,.,TRBV18
TGCGCCAGCAGCCAAGAGGGGCCAGCGACGAGTGAAAAACTGTTTTTT,CASSQEGPATSEKLFF,many,TRBJ1-4,.,TRBV4-3
TGTGCCAGCAGCTCCTTAGGAACCTACGAGCAGTACTTC,CASSSLGTYEQYF,many,TRBJ2-7,.,TRBV7-2
TGTGCCAGCAGCTTCGGGTCGGGGTTAACCTACGAGCAGTACTTC,CASSFGSGLTYEQYF,many,TRBJ2-7,.,TRBV7-6
TGTGCCATACAAGACAGGCAGGGCTCACCCCTCCACTTT,CAIQDRQGSPLHF,many,TRBJ1-6,.,TRBV10-3
TGCAGTGCCATCTCAACAGGGGGGGATCAGCCCCAGCATTTT,CSAISTGGDQPQHF,many,TRBJ1-5,TRBD1,TRBV20-1
TGTGCCAGTAGTAAAGTGGGGCAGCCCACCGGGGAGCTGTTTTTT,CASSKVGQPTGELFF,many,TRBJ2-2,.,TRBV19
TGCGCCAGCAGCTGGGGCGGAGATACGCAGTATTTT,CASSWGGDTQYF,many,TRBJ2-3,.,TRBV5-1
TGCGCCAGCAGCCAAAACAGGGAGTGGTCGATGAACACTGAAGCTTTCTTT,CASSQNREWSMNTEAFF,many,TRBJ1-1,.,TRBV5-1
TGTGCCAGCACCCTGGGACAGGGCTGGGGAGAGACCCAGTACTTC,CASTLGQGWGETQYF,.,TRBJ2-5,TRBD1,TRBV28
TGCGCCAGCAGCACAGACAGCTCGCCTGGAAACACCATATATTTT,CASSTDSSPGNTIYF,many,TRBJ1-3,.,TRBV5-1
TGTGCCAGCAGTTACTCGAATGAAGCTTTCTTT,CASSYSNEAFF,many,TRBJ1-1,.,TRBV6-6
TGTGCCAGCAGCCTAGCGGGCAGGGGTTATTACGAGCAGTACTTC,CASSLAGRGYYEQYF,many,TRBJ2-7,TRBD2,TRBV11-3